What follows are 9 T cell receptor beta chains derived from one specimen sequenced in a study of blood T cell repertoires in COVID-19. Clones were read by immunoSEQ multiplex PCR, and TCRdb kept only the in-frame ones, dropping some. The profile shows around 100,000 clones, approximately 84% of them singletons. Sequenced input: peripheral blood. The receptors derive from a man aged 25-45 years in a cohort sampled during active COVID-19.

The chain links TRBV18 to TRBJ2-7; 7 bases fit TRBD1. In germline, CDR1 is KGHSH, CDR2 LQKENI. Trimming took 3 bases from V and 3 from J; bases not matched to a gene: 8. The CDR3 is 15 residues long. The CDR3 protein is CASSPRTGTDYEQYF. The CDR3 DNA follows: TGTGCCAGCTCACCGCGGACCGGGACAGACTACGAGCAGTACTTC.

The rearrangement uses TRBV30 and TRBJ2-1, with 9 bases aligning to TRBD2. The CDR3 contains 14 residues. V lost 2 bases and J lost 6; bases outside the gene matches: 5. Germline CDR1 GTSNPN, CDR2 SVGIG (reference sequence). CDR3 sequence: CAWSLGTSINEQFF. Here the CDR3 DNA reads TGTGCCTGGAGTTTGGGGACTAGCATCAATGAGCAGTTCTTC. Based on the CDR3 plus reference TRBV30 and TRBJ2-1, the full variable domain is SQTIHQWPATLVQPVGSPLSLECTVEGTSNPNLYWYRQAAGRGLQLLFYSVGIGQISSEVPQNLSASRPQDRQFILSSKKLLLSDSGFYLCAWSLGTSINEQFFGPGTRLTVL.

The chain combines TRBV6-5 with TRBJ2-7; TRBD1 might be the D (7 bases). Trimming removed 5 bases at V and 0 bases at J, with 14 bases between. CDR1 MNHEY and CDR2 SVGAGI come from the germline V gene. The CDR3 runs 15 residues. CDR3 sequence: CASSIRGDSSYEQYF. In DNA form, the CDR3 reads TGTGCCAGCAGTATCAGGGGGGACTCCTCCTACGAGCAGTACTTC.

This chain joins TRBV15 and TRBJ2-5; D is unclear. The CDR3 covers 14 residues. CDR1 is LNHNV, CDR2 YYDKDF, per germline (reference sequence). V lost 0 bases to trimming and J lost 1 base, with 6 bases between them. The DNA of the CDR3 is TGTGCCACCAGCAGAGACTCCCCCCAAGAGACCCAGTACTTC. Its protein is CATSRDSPQETQYF.

The genes are TRBV7-2 and TRBJ1-2; 7 bases match TRBD1. V lost 6 bases, J lost 0 bases, and 7 bases stayed unmatched. The CDR3 is 15 amino acids. Germline CDR1 SGHTA, CDR2 FQGNSA. The CDR3 reads CASRLQGTANYGYTF. In nucleotides, the CDR3 is TGTGCCAGCAGGCTACAGGGGACGGCTAACTATGGCTACACCTTC.

The rearrangement uses TRBV4-1 and TRBJ2-1, with 8 bases that match TRBD2. CDR3 length equals 16 residues. Germline V gene lookup returns CDR1 MGHRA and CDR2 YSYEKL. Trimming took 4 bases from V and 6 from J; bases not matched to a gene: 11. The CDR3 sequence: CASSRERGGASNEQFF. In DNA, the CDR3 is TGCGCCAGCAGCCGAGAACGGGGGGGCGCGTCCAATGAGCAGTTCTTC.

This clone was counted between two and nine times. V is TRBV20-1 and J is TRBJ1-2; D not certain. With 0 bases removed from V and 10 bases from J, the gap between germline ends came to 9 bases. CDR3 length: 11 residues. CDR1 and CDR2 (germline): DFQATT, SNEGSKA (reference sequence). The CDR3 protein is CSARDNTHYTF. As DNA, the CDR3 is TGCAGTGCTAGAGATAATACTCACTACACCTTC.

The chain recombines TRBV28 with TRBJ2-2; possible D gene TRBD1, 6 bases. V was trimmed by 5 bases and J by 5 bases, leaving 15 bases between them. This CDR3 has 15 amino acids. From germline, CDR1 is MDHEN and CDR2 SYDVKM. The CDR3 region is CASSLRSGTTGELFF. The CDR3 nucleotides read TGTGCCAGCAGTCTACGATCCGGGACAACCGGGGAGCTGTTTTTT.

The chain is built from TRBV6-5 and TRBJ2-5; TRBD2 might be the D (5 bases). This CDR3 is built from 14 residues. V dropped 2 bases and J dropped 1 base, with 8 bases sitting between them. Germline V gene lookup returns CDR1 MNHEY and CDR2 SVGAGI. CDR3 protein: CASSYGLAQETQYF. CDR3 sequence (DNA): TGTGCCAGCAGTTACGGCCTAGCCCAAGAGACCCAGTACTTC.